The rows below give T cell receptor beta chains drawn from one sample of a study of cytomegalovirus exposure and HLA in healthy donors. TCRdb's table, derived via immunoSEQ multiplex PCR, lists solely in-frame clones and lacks some. The sample lists around 200,000 clones, around 77% occurring once. The sample consisted of PBMCs. All receptors derive from a woman between 18 and 29 years old in good health and CMV-seronegative. Each CDR3 is given with its conserved first and last residue. A D gene is named only where the DNA matches it firmly. A clone size is listed for some rows: how often the clone was seen (once, few, many), or a class if it is expanded.

J: TRBJ1-5; D: .; V: TRBV27; size: .; CDR3: CASSWVRGAQPQHF; DNA: TGTGCCAGCAGTTGGGTACGGGGGGCACAGCCCCAGCATTTT
J: TRBJ1-4; D: .; V: TRBV27; size: few; CDR3: CASSSGYGLTTNEKLFF; DNA: TGTGCCAGCAGTTCGGGTTATGGACTGACAACTAATGAAAAACTGTTTTTT
J: TRBJ2-3; D: TRBD2; V: TRBV7-7; size: .; CDR3: CASSTSSGRTDTQYF; DNA: TGTGCTAGCAGCACCTCTAGCGGGAGGACAGATACGCAGTATTTT
J: TRBJ1-2; D: .; V: TRBV4-2; size: .; CDR3: CASSQDGRDSPEGYTF; DNA: TGTGCCAGCAGCCAAGATGGCCGAGACAGCCCAGAGGGCTACACCTTC
J: TRBJ2-2; D: .; V: TRBV11-2; size: few; CDR3: CASSLTSPGELFF; DNA: TGTGCCAGCAGCCTAACTAGCCCCGGGGAGCTGTTTTTT
J: TRBJ1-5; D: .; V: TRBV21-1; size: few; CDR3: CASSKRGRGPGSNQPQHF; DNA: TGTGCCAGCAGCAAAAGGGGTAGGGGGCCGGGAAGCAATCAGCCCCAGCATTTT
J: TRBJ1-2; D: TRBD1; V: TRBV4-1; size: .; CDR3: CASSQVRTGGYTF; DNA: TGCGCCAGCAGCCAAGTGAGGACAGGTGGCTACACCTTC
J: TRBJ2-7; D: TRBD2; V: TRBV5-4; size: .; CDR3: CASTLKETSGRWYEQYF; DNA: TGTGCCAGCACCCTGAAGGAAACTAGCGGGAGGTGGTACGAGCAGTACTTC
J: TRBJ2-7; D: TRBD1; V: TRBV25-1; size: .; CDR3: CASSLPGQSYEQYF; DNA: TGTGCCAGCAGCCTTCCGGGACAGAGCTACGAGCAGTACTTC
J: TRBJ2-7; D: .; V: TRBV28; size: .; CDR3: CASSARDEQYF; DNA: TGTGCCAGCAGTGCCCGGGACGAGCAGTACTTC